The following is a T cell receptor (beta chain) sequence with its context. Its specificity is not known. For repertoire sequencing, the TCR beta CDR3 regions were amplified from RNA transcripts. HTBI primers served in a first-round RT-PCR, which a second-round multiplex PCR followed. MiXCR, applied by TCRdb to the multiplex PCR reads, yields one record per CDR3 protein. The sample lists about 240,000 distinct CDR3 sequences; around 50% were seen once. This record comes from a study of Graves' ophthalmopathy and Graves' hyperthyroidism. Findings and limits, study-wide: A 13-signature model separated ophthalmopathy from stable hyperthyroidism, reaching around 90% sensitivity and almost 82% specificity cross-validated. Blood also harbored most expanded thyroid clonotypes above 0.001 frequency.

CDR3 size: 16 residues. V dropped 3 bases and J dropped 2; count of bases not matched to a gene: 8. The source of the PBMCs was less than 12 ml of fresh peripheral blood. The chain uses TRBV12-3 or TRBV12-4 and TRBJ1-2, with TRBD1 matching 8 bases. The clonotype originates from an adult man with Graves' ophthalmopathy. The specimen was peripheral blood. CDR3 loop: CASSFSQQGGNYGYTF. DNA of the CDR3: TGTGCCAGCAGTTTCTCCCAACAGGGGGGCAACTATGGCTACACCTTC.